A selection of T cell receptor beta chains follows, all from one sample in a study of T cell repertoires in cytomegalovirus infection. MiXCR was run by TCRdb on the reads, yielding one entry per CDR3 protein. In the table there are a few hundred thousand distinct CDR3 sequences, 15% to 20% of which are singletons. The specimen was PBMCs. The receptor set was obtained from a human donor in good health (CMV status not recorded). Some clones in this sample may be carry-over from other donors' samples. CDR3s include the opening cysteine and the closing phenylalanine or tryptophan. A D gene is named only where the DNA matches it firmly. A clone size is listed for some rows: how often the clone was seen (once, few, many), or a class if it is expanded.

TRBJ1-4,TRBV7-9,many,-,CASSLAELNEKLFF,TGTGCCAGCAGCTTGGCAGAGCTTAATGAAAAACTGTTTTTT
TRBJ2-6,TRBV19,-,TRBD1,CASSIRGQTRANVLTF,TGTGCCAGTAGTATCAGGGGGCAGACTAGGGCCAACGTCCTGACTTTC
TRBJ2-1,TRBV2,few,-,CASSELGGYYNEQFF,TGTGCCAGCAGTGAACTTGGGGGCTACTACAATGAGCAGTTCTTC
TRBJ2-5,TRBV7-2,many,TRBD2,CASSRGLAGGSWAQYF,TGTGCCAGCAGCCGCGGACTAGCGGGGGGGTCATGGGCCCAGTACTTC
TRBJ2-7,TRBV7-8,many,-,CASSLEGVEQYF,TGTGCCAGCAGCTTGGAGGGGGTCGAGCAGTACTTC
TRBJ1-1,TRBV10-3,-,TRBD1,CAIEDRVNTEAFF,TGTGCCATCGAAGACAGGGTGAACACTGAAGCTTTCTTT
TRBJ2-5,TRBV7-2,many,TRBD1,CASSGDRGRETQYF,TGTGCCAGCAGCGGCGACAGGGGGCGCGAGACCCAGTACTTC
TRBJ2-1,TRBV7-2,many,-,CASSLVSVSEQFF,TGTGCCAGCAGCTTAGTTAGCGTCAGTGAGCAGTTCTTC
TRBJ2-1,TRBV11-1,few,TRBD2,CASSSIGPGLASYNEQFF,TGTGCCAGCAGTTCCATCGGGCCCGGACTAGCGAGTTACAATGAGCAGTTCTTC
TRBJ2-5,TRBV7-2,many,-,CASSLTRSRQGTQYF,TGTGCCAGCAGCTTAACCAGAAGCAGGCAAGGGACCCAGTACTTC
TRBJ1-1,TRBV10-2,-,-,CASRATDEAFF,TGCGCCAGCAGGGCGACAGACGAAGCTTTCTTT
TRBJ2-7,TRBV7-2,many,-,CASSVWGYNSYEQYF,TGTGCCAGCAGCGTGTGGGGCTACAACTCCTACGAGCAGTACTTC
TRBJ2-7,TRBV12-3/TRBV12-4,-,-,CASSRGAGSSSYEQYF,TGTGCCAGCAGCCGAGGGGCAGGGAGTAGCTCCTACGAGCAGTACTTC
TRBJ2-2,TRBV7-2,many,-,CASSLRLQGGAGELFF,TGTGCCAGCAGCCTCCGATTACAGGGAGGCGCCGGGGAGCTGTTTTTT
TRBJ2-3,TRBV5-6,-,TRBD2,CASSLPAGGRVGTDTQYF,TGTGCCAGCAGCTTACCAGCGGGGGGGCGGGTGGGGACAGATACGCAGTATTTT
TRBJ1-1,TRBV5-4,few,TRBD1,CASSWGQANTEAFF,TGTGCCAGCAGCTGGGGACAGGCGAACACTGAAGCTTTCTTT
TRBJ2-7,TRBV6-5,many,-,CASSYAAWDYEQYF,TGTGCCAGCAGTTACGCAGCATGGGACTACGAGCAGTACTTC
TRBJ2-5,TRBV19,-,-,CASSNKRETQYF,TGTGCCAGTAGCAATAAGAGGGAGACCCAGTACTTC
TRBJ2-5,TRBV24-1,-,-,CATSGHGQETQYF,TGTGCCACCAGCGGGCACGGCCAAGAGACCCAGTACTTC
TRBJ1-3,TRBV24-1,many,-,CATSDPSDASGNTIYF,TGTGCCACCAGTGATCCATCGGACGCAAGCGGAAACACCATATATTTT
TRBJ2-5,TRBV7-9,many,-,CASSKAPPQAQETQYF,TGTGCCAGCAGCAAAGCCCCCCCCCAGGCCCAAGAGACCCAGTACTTC
TRBJ2-1,TRBV7-9,many,TRBD1,CASSFAATGSDEQFF,TGTGCCAGCAGCTTTGCGGCGACAGGGTCCGATGAGCAGTTCTTC
TRBJ1-6,TRBV6-5,-,TRBD1,CASSYSGAAGDSSPLHF,TGTGCCAGCAGTTATTCGGGGGCCGCAGGGGACAGTTCACCCCTCCACTTT
TRBJ2-2,TRBV7-9,-,-,CASSLAPINTGELFF,TGTGCCAGCAGCTTAGCGCCTATAAACACCGGGGAGCTGTTTTTT
TRBJ1-1,TRBV28,-,-,CASSRQTTEAFF,TGTGCCAGCAGCCGACAGACTACCGAAGCTTTCTTT
TRBJ1-1,TRBV27,-,-,CASNDGVHTEAFF,TGTGCCAGCAACGATGGTGTCCACACTGAAGCTTTCTTT
TRBJ1-2,TRBV12-3/TRBV12-4,few,-,CASSLLNTGSERYTF,TGTGCCAGCAGTCTCCTTAATACAGGGAGCGAACGCTACACCTTC
TRBJ1-5,TRBV12-3/TRBV12-4,-,-,CASKGQTSNQPQHF,TGTGCCAGCAAAGGACAGACTAGCAATCAGCCCCAGCATTTT
TRBJ2-3,TRBV20-1,few,-,CSARVTSDDTQYF,TGCAGTGCTAGAGTCACCTCAGATGATACGCAGTATTTT
TRBJ1-1,TRBV7-9,few,-,CASSAKTGLDTEAFF,TGTGCCAGCAGCGCAAAGACAGGCCTCGACACTGAAGCTTTCTTT
TRBJ1-2,TRBV12-3/TRBV12-4,few,-,CASSLARDNDYGYTF,TGTGCCAGCAGTTTAGCTCGGGACAATGACTATGGCTACACCTTC
TRBJ2-7,TRBV19,-,-,CASSVGPGGEQYF,TGTGCCAGTAGTGTCGGCCCCGGAGGTGAGCAGTACTTC
TRBJ2-1,TRBV12-3/TRBV12-4,few,TRBD1,CASSSKQGVNEQFF,TGTGCCAGCAGTTCGAAACAGGGGGTTAATGAGCAGTTCTTC
TRBJ2-5,TRBV5-1,few,TRBD1,CASSLTGALQETQYF,TGCGCCAGCAGCTTGACAGGGGCCCTTCAAGAGACCCAGTACTTC
TRBJ2-3,TRBV7-2,many,-,CASSPTTSTDTQYF,TGTGCCAGCAGCCCGACTACCAGCACAGATACGCAGTATTTT
TRBJ2-1,TRBV20-1,-,-,CSAKSGGRARDEQFF,TGCAGTGCTAAGAGTGGGGGCCGCGCTAGGGATGAGCAGTTCTTC
TRBJ1-5,TRBV7-9,many,-,CASSLGLGHSNQPQHF,TGTGCCAGCAGCTTAGGGCTGGGCCATAGCAATCAGCCCCAGCATTTT
TRBJ1-5,TRBV27,-,TRBD1,CASSLSGTGVRNQPQHF,TGTGCCAGCAGTTTATCCGGGACAGGGGTTCGTAATCAGCCCCAGCATTTT
TRBJ2-7,TRBV5-1,few,-,CASSLNSAGVEEQYF,TGCGCCAGCAGCTTGAACTCGGCAGGGGTGGAAGAGCAGTACTTC
TRBJ2-4,TRBV6-5,once,TRBD1,CASSLTRGNIQYF,TGTGCCAGCAGTCTAACCAGGGGGAACATTCAGTACTTC
TRBJ2-6,TRBV7-2,many,-,CASSLGSNRANVLTF,TGTGCCAGCAGCTTAGGCTCTAACCGGGCCAACGTCCTGACTTTC
TRBJ2-1,TRBV2,many,TRBD1,CASRGTGAPFYNEQFF,TGTGCCAGCAGGGGGACAGGGGCACCATTCTACAATGAGCAGTTCTTC
TRBJ1-2,TRBV28,few,-,CASAGRPYGYTF,TGTGCCAGCGCGGGCAGACCTTATGGCTACACCTTC
TRBJ2-7,TRBV7-2,many,-,CASSLGSWQYF,TGTGCCAGCAGCTTAGGAAGTTGGCAGTACTTC
TRBJ1-1,TRBV7-4,few,-,CASSPNQGVNTEAFF,TGTGCCAGCAGCCCAAATCAGGGAGTGAACACTGAAGCTTTCTTT
TRBJ2-7,TRBV6-5,-,-,CASSYSKGGSYEQYF,TGTGCCAGCAGTTACTCGAAGGGGGGCTCCTACGAGCAGTACTTC
TRBJ2-1,TRBV5-3,-,TRBD2,CASSPWGGNYNEQFF,TGTGCCAGCAGCCCTTGGGGGGGAAACTACAATGAGCAGTTCTTC
TRBJ1-4,TRBV7-2,many,TRBD1,CASRNTGGPNEKLFF,TGTGCCAGCAGAAATACAGGGGGTCCCAATGAAAAACTGTTTTTT
TRBJ2-1,TRBV11-2,-,TRBD2,CASRPRSSGGFNEQFF,TGTGCCAGCAGACCCCGTTCTAGCGGGGGGTTCAATGAGCAGTTCTTC
TRBJ1-1,TRBV7-9,few,-,CASSLAGRNLNTEAFF,TGTGCCAGCAGCTTAGCAGGGAGGAATTTGAACACTGAAGCTTTCTTT
TRBJ2-2,TRBV7-2,many,-,CASSLAAFTGELFF,TGTGCCAGCAGCTTAGCGGCTTTTACCGGGGAGCTGTTTTTT
TRBJ1-1,TRBV6-2/TRBV6-3,-,-,CASSYLSSSNTEAFF,TGTGCCAGCAGTTACCTCAGCAGCTCGAACACTGAAGCTTTCTTT